This TCR beta chain was sequenced for a study of CD8 T cells in ankylosing spondylitis. Looked up from germline, CDR1 is MDHEN and CDR2 is SYDVKM. The CDR3 loop spans 14 amino acids. V shed 5 bases, J shed 4 bases, and the junction held 6 bases outside the gene matches. In its sample, this clonotype was seen many times. Its specificity is unknown. TCRdb passed the 5' RACE reads through MiXCR, listing each CDR3 protein once. The sample comprises roughly 490,000 distinct CDR3 sequences, roughly 5% of which are singletons, and roughly 3.2% rests with the top ten. General study findings and limits: A TCR beta motif of 7 or 8 highly homologous variants appeared characteristic of ankylosing spondylitis blood.

This sequence originates from a male donor with ankylosing spondylitis. The sample taken for sequencing was blood, either unsorted or a sorted T cell fraction (not recorded which). This chain connects TRBV28 to TRBJ2-7, with TRBD1 matching over 9 bases. The CDR3 DNA reads as TGTGCCAGCAGTCCGACAGGGGGAGAGTACGAGCAGTACTTC. Protein product: CASSPTGGEYEQYF.